This T cell receptor beta chain is drawn from a study of tumor-infiltrating lymphocytes in primary liver carcinoma (dated by TCRdb to about 2017). Broadly, across the study: A handful of patients with histopathologically diagnosed primary liver carcinoma underwent surgical resection in China between late 2015 and March 2016. Roughly 3.65 to 7.13 million productive TCRbeta reads were obtained per sample, and no significant difference in read depth was found between tissue types. A total of about 35 specimens from 5 patients, comprising approximately 25 tumor regions, 5 adjacent noncancerous liver tissues and 5 peripheral blood samples, were covered by TCRbeta repertoire sequencing. Hepatocellular carcinoma (four) or combined HCC and intrahepatic cholangiocarcinoma (one) was present in the five patients, who were three men and two women aged 30 to 69 years. The tumors of the five patients were staged as T1-T3 N0M0, with maximum diameters ranging from roughly 4 to 10 cm. Repertoires from technical replicates were highly reproducible, with mean shared-clone rates roughly 0.9 and correlation coefficients above 0.95. The study combined TCRbeta repertoire sequencing, expression microarrays and whole-exome sequencing across five regions of each liver tumor, with adjacent normal tissue and blood.

Points the paper makes about the study in general: Repertoire overlap was higher between tumor regions (mean around 36%) than tumor-adjacent (roughly 17%) or tumor-blood (about 15%) pairs, consistent with antigen-driven expansion. Only the TCR beta chain was sequenced, so true repertoire diversity is likely underestimated because unpaired alpha chains were not captured. Because the samples were bulk and unsorted, CD4+ and CD8+ T cell repertoires could not be compared. The top 250 clones made up a significantly larger repertoire fraction in tumors than in blood (p = 0.039). The study included only a few patients, and the authors note findings should be validated in a larger study.

The CDR3 has 15 amino acids, counting the end cysteine and phenylalanine. CDR3 DNA is the only sequence kept; it has 45 bases, read in frame from the first base. CDR1 and CDR2 are drawn from the germline V gene: SGHAT, FQNNGV. For this chain, trimming is 5 bases at the V end and 3 bases at the J end, and the number of junction bases without a gene match is 10. This clonotype was detected a few times. The antigen it recognizes is unknown. No qualities accompany the bases; no much larger clone lies one base away. Starting from about 500 ng total RNA, TCRbeta-specific cDNA was produced by reverse transcription with a constant-region primer and ProtoScript II reverse transcriptase. TCRbeta libraries were built with three nested multiplex PCR rounds, a slightly modified ARM-PCR procedure. Each of the first two PCR rounds ran for approximately 10 cycles using multiplex TRBV1-TRBV30 forward primers together with a Cbeta reverse primer. Sample barcodes and Illumina adapters were attached in a final 25-cycle PCR using Deep VentR polymerase. Amplicons of 200-500 bp were gel-purified with a QIAquick gel extraction kit before sequencing. The TCRbeta amplicons were sequenced with 250-bp paired-end reads on an Illumina HiSeq 2500. In the original analysis: Trimmomatic v0.33 was used to quality-trim the reads, and FLASH v1.2.11 was used to merge paired reads so that full CDR3 sequences could be recovered. MiGEC v1.2.1b assigned V, D and J germline segments to the rearranged TCRbeta sequences. Clonotype statistics and Shannon-Wiener diversity indices were calculated with VDJtools v1.0.0. Except for diversity analysis, only each sample's 250 most abundant clonotypes were used in subsequent analyses to reduce sampling bias. TCRdb handled the public reads itself, with Q25 trimming in fastp and clone calling in MiXCR, and kept productive beta chains. Every distinct CDR3 protein forms one entry, paired with its most common genes and DNA. The V and J calls were determined by TCRdb, not by the authors. The sample contains 330,000 or so distinct CDR3 sequences, approximately 65% of them found a single time. About 6.5% of the sample is taken by the ten largest.

Blood RNA was extracted from unsorted whole blood using TRIzol reagent, and germline DNA was obtained with the DNeasy Blood & Tissue kit. Patients had chronic HBV infection and were treatment-naive at sampling. Before surgery, about 4 milliliters of peripheral blood were collected into K2EDTA tubes. The sequenced sample consisted of peripheral blood. This receptor was taken from a man aged 35-49 years with primary liver carcinoma and hepatitis B virus infection. The rearrangement combines TRBV11-2 with TRBJ2-7; TRBD2 aligns with 7 central bases. Here is the DNA: TGTGCCAGCAGCATGTTAGTGGGAGGGGTCTACGAGCAGTACTTC. This sequence encodes CASSMLVGGVYEQYF.